This TCR beta chain was recovered during a study of regulatory T cells in long-lasting Graves disease. Points from the study as a whole: Persistent disease was characterized by preferential usage of TRBV28, TRBJ1-2 and TRBJ2-5.

Time point described: newly diagnosed GD, antithyroid drugs for less than 3 months. Following extraction of RNA from PBMCs, that RNA was used to make the TCR library. The authors diagnosed Graves' disease using American Thyroid Association guidelines. Patients were from an endocrinology department in Xi'an, China. The TCR beta library used iRepertoire HTBI primers with Arm-PCR amplification of CDR3. One entry per CDR3 protein, called by TCRdb with MiXCR from the multiplex PCR reads. The table shows 400,000 to 500,000 distinct CDR3 sequences, with roughly 15% occurring only once. This clonotype was counted only a few times. The antigen is unknown. CDR3 length equals 16 residues. V shed 5 bases and J 4 bases; nucleotides not matched to a gene: 10. Germline V lookup: CDR1 LNHDA, CDR2 SQIVND (reference sequence). The data also belong to a second study, concerning T cells in Graves' hyperthyroidism and ophthalmopathy.

The rearrangement joins TRBV19 to TRBJ2-1, with 8 bases aligning to TRBD2. The sequencing here drew on peripheral blood mononuclear cells (PBMCs), taken at new diagnosis, from a patient treated with antithyroid drugs. The source is a woman aged 45-59 years with Graves disease. The CDR3 DNA sequence: TGTGCCAGTAGTTCACTAGCGGTCGAGGTTTACAATGAGCAGTTCTTC. The encoded protein is CASSSLAVEVYNEQFF. The full variable domain, with the rest looked up from reference TRBV19 and TRBJ2-1, is DGGITQSPKYLFRKEGQNVTLSCEQNLNHDAMYWYRQDPGQGLRLIYYSQIVNDFQKGDIAEGYSVSREKKESFPLTVTSAQKNPTAFYLCASSSLAVEVYNEQFFGPGTRLTVL.